Listed below are T cell receptor beta chains from one sample, sequenced in a study of PD-1 blockade in classical Hodgkin lymphoma. The protocol was immunoSEQ multiplex PCR, while the TCRdb copy is restricted to in-frame clones and leaves out a portion. The profile covers about 94,000 clones, with 89% appearing a single time and about 10% taken by the ten largest. Sequenced material: peripheral blood mononuclear cells (PBMCs), taken before the second cycle of nivolumab. The receptors originated from a human donor with classical Hodgkin lymphoma. The CDR3 runs from the conserved cysteine through the conserved F or W. Fields, in order: J gene, V gene, D gene, clone size, CDR3 DNA, CDR3 protein. A D gene is named only where the DNA matches it firmly. The size entry is marked missing in some rows and otherwise reads once, few, many or a size class.

TRBJ2-3 | TRBV25-1 | NA | NA | TGTGCCAGCAGTGTATTCGGGTCAGATACGCAGTATTTT | CASSVFGSDTQYF
TRBJ2-3 | TRBV7-3 | TRBD2 | NA | TGTGCCAGCAGCCTGGGACTAGCGGGAGGTACCGCAGATACGCAGTATTTT | CASSLGLAGGTADTQYF
TRBJ2-7 | TRBV5-5 | NA | few | TGTGCCAGCAGCTTGGATGGGGCTCCCTACGAGCAGTACTTC | CASSLDGAPYEQYF
TRBJ1-2 | TRBV18 | NA | few | TGTGCCAGCTCACCGGGGACGAACTATGGCTACACCTTC | CASSPGTNYGYTF
TRBJ2-2 | TRBV28 | NA | NA | TGTGCCAGCCGGGTACATTGGAACACCGGGGAGCTGTTTTTT | CASRVHWNTGELFF
TRBJ2-7 | TRBV7-2 | NA | NA | TGTGCCAGCAGCTTCACGCTGGGGAGTGAGCAGTACTTC | CASSFTLGSEQYF
TRBJ2-1 | TRBV30 | TRBD2 | NA | TGTGCCTGGAGTGCTAGCGGGAGGTACTACAATGAGCAGTTCTTC | CAWSASGRYYNEQFF
TRBJ2-7 | TRBV5-1 | NA | NA | TGCGCCAGCAGCTCATCCCGCTACGAGCAGTACTTC | CASSSSRYEQYF
TRBJ2-4 | TRBV5-4 | TRBD2 | NA | TGTGCCAGCAGCTTGGGGACTAGCGGGGTAGGGGCCAAAAACATTCAGTACTTC | CASSLGTSGVGAKNIQYF
TRBJ2-3 | TRBV4-2 | NA | NA | TGTGCCAGCAGCCAAGTAGTGGCCACAGATACGCAGTATTTT | CASSQVVATDTQYF
TRBJ2-3 | TRBV27 | TRBD2 | NA | TGTGCCAGCAGTCCTCTCCGGCGGGGGGGCCCAGATACGCAGTATTTT | CASSPLRRGGPDTQYF